A selection of T cell receptor beta chains follows, all from one sample in a study of T cell changes during pregnancy in multiple sclerosis. TCRdb's table, derived via immunoSEQ multiplex PCR, lists solely in-frame clones and lacks some. The sample lists about 100,000 clones; more than 90% were seen once. The sequencing here drew on peripheral blood, taken in the second trimester of pregnancy. The receptors shown here come from a female donor with multiple sclerosis, enrolled in a pregnancy study. The CDR3 runs from the conserved cysteine through the conserved F or W. Fields, in order: J gene, clone size, V gene, D gene, CDR3 protein, CDR3 DNA. A D gene is named only where the DNA matches it firmly. A clone size is listed for some rows: how often the clone was seen (once, few, many), or a class if it is expanded.

>TRBJ1-3|NA|TRBV15|NA
CATSRDWGPGNTIYF
TGTGCCACCAGCAGAGATTGGGGCCCTGGAAACACCATATATTTT
>TRBJ1-1|NA|TRBV19|TRBD1
CASSPGQGFTEAFF
TGTGCCAGTAGTCCGGGACAGGGGTTTACTGAAGCTTTCTTT
>TRBJ2-3|NA|TRBV6-4|TRBD1
CASRRTGSWADTQYF
TGTGCCAGCAGGAGGACAGGGAGTTGGGCAGATACGCAGTATTTT
>TRBJ1-1|NA|TRBV7-6|NA
CASSLANPGLMNTEAFF
TGTGCCAGCAGCTTAGCGAATCCGGGACTAATGAACACTGAAGCTTTCTTT
>TRBJ2-7|once|TRBV7-9|NA
CASSGSRGEAQYF
TGTGCCAGCAGCGGATCCAGGGGGGAGGCGCAGTACTTC
>TRBJ2-3|NA|TRBV9|NA
CASSVGQGTDTQYF
TGTGCCAGCAGCGTAGGTCAGGGTACGGATACGCAGTATTTT
>TRBJ1-1|few|TRBV7-8|NA
CASSVRVEGITGGAFF
TGTGCCAGCAGCGTCAGGGTAGAAGGCATAACGGGGGGAGCTTTCTTT
>TRBJ1-2|NA|TRBV5-6|TRBD1
CASSLWGQGTPTGYGYTF
TGTGCCAGCAGCTTATGGGGACAGGGCACACCCACGGGGTATGGCTACACCTTC
>TRBJ2-7|NA|TRBV2|NA
CATRQDSYEQYF
TGTGCCACACGACAGGACTCCTACGAGCAGTACTTC
>TRBJ2-3|NA|TRBV18|NA
CASSPSDTQYF
TGTGCCAGCTCACCATCGGATACGCAGTATTTT
>TRBJ2-5|NA|TRBV5-4|TRBD2
CASSPGSRTSIETQYF
TGTGCCAGCAGCCCAGGCTCCCGGACTAGCATCGAGACCCAGTACTTC
>TRBJ2-1|NA|TRBV7-9|NA
CASSLHNEQFF
TGTGCCAGCAGCCTCCACAATGAGCAGTTCTTC
>TRBJ2-4|NA|TRBV19|NA
CASISLAGKAKNIQYF
TGTGCCAGTATATCCCTCGCGGGGAAAGCCAAAAACATTCAGTACTTC
>TRBJ1-2|NA|TRBV5-5|NA
CASLWWTESNYGYTF
TGTGCCAGCCTTTGGTGGACAGAATCTAACTATGGCTACACCTTC
>TRBJ1-2|NA|TRBV4-1|NA
CASSQGGERINYGYTF
TGCGCCAGCAGCCAAGGCGGGGAGAGGATAAACTATGGCTACACCTTC
>TRBJ2-7|NA|TRBV7-2|NA
CASSSGTGGYEQYF
TGTGCCAGCAGCTCCGGGACCGGGGGCTACGAGCAGTACTTC
>TRBJ2-1|NA|TRBV9|NA
CASSVAWSSYNEQFF
TGTGCCAGCAGCGTAGCCTGGAGCTCCTACAATGAGCAGTTCTTC
>TRBJ2-3|NA|TRBV6-5|TRBD1
CASSPNPGGSDTQYF
TGTGCCAGCAGTCCAAACCCAGGGGGCAGTGATACGCAGTATTTT
>TRBJ1-2|once|TRBV7-2|NA
CASSFQGYYGYTF
TGTGCCAGCAGCTTCCAGGGTTATTATGGCTACACCTTC
>TRBJ2-7|NA|TRBV6-6|TRBD2
CASSYSKTSGDYEQYF
TGTGCCAGCAGTTACTCGAAGACTAGCGGCGACTACGAGCAGTACTTC
>TRBJ2-7|NA|TRBV29-1|NA
CSARQAYEQYF
TGCAGCGCCCGACAGGCGTACGAGCAGTACTTC
>TRBJ2-1|NA|TRBV19|NA
CASSKATSSYNEQFF
TGTGCCAGTAGTAAAGCGACGAGCTCCTACAATGAGCAGTTCTTC
>TRBJ1-2|NA|TRBV7-9|NA
CASSLAGNYGYTF
TGTGCCAGCAGCTTGGCCGGGAACTATGGCTACACCTTC
>TRBJ1-3|NA|TRBV30|NA
CAWSGTASGNTIYF
TGTGCCTGGAGTGGGACAGCATCTGGAAACACCATATATTTT
>TRBJ1-2|NA|TRBV5-4|NA
CASSPMTGEINYGYTF
TGTGCCAGCAGCCCTATGACGGGGGAAATAAACTATGGCTACACCTTC
>TRBJ1-1|NA|TRBV29-1|NA
CSVEVGEDTEAFF
TGCAGCGTTGAAGTAGGAGAGGACACTGAAGCTTTCTTT
>TRBJ2-5|NA|TRBV7-2|NA
CASSLEAPGRGNF
TGTGCCAGCAGCTTAGAGGCCCCGGGTAGGGGTAACTTC
>TRBJ1-2|NA|TRBV18|NA
CASSQRDIYGYTF
TGTGCCAGCTCACAACGTGACATCTATGGCTACACCTTC
>TRBJ1-1|once|TRBV7-9|NA
CASSLPLTVKDEAFF
TGTGCCAGCAGCTTACCTTTGACAGTGAAAGATGAAGCTTTCTTT
>TRBJ1-1|NA|TRBV10-2|NA
CASSQGNTEAFF
TGCGCCAGCAGCCAGGGTAACACTGAAGCTTTCTTT
>TRBJ2-1|NA|TRBV7-9|TRBD2
CASSEIAGVANEQFF
TGTGCCAGCAGTGAGATAGCGGGGGTCGCCAATGAGCAGTTCTTC
>TRBJ1-1|NA|TRBV6-5|NA
CASSYARDNTEAFF
TGTGCCAGCAGTTACGCGAGAGATAACACTGAAGCTTTCTTT
>TRBJ1-2|NA|TRBV19|NA
CASSIVGVEGYTF
TGTGCCAGTAGTATCGTCGGGGTAGAGGGCTACACCTTC
>TRBJ1-3|NA|TRBV5-5|NA
CASSLGWRSGNTIYF
TGTGCCAGCAGCTTGGGGTGGAGGTCTGGAAACACCATATATTTT
>TRBJ2-1|NA|TRBV18|TRBD2
CASSPGTRGNEQFF
TGTGCCAGCTCACCAGGGACTAGGGGCAATGAGCAGTTCTTC
>TRBJ2-1|NA|TRBV15|NA
CATSREGTSEQFF
TGTGCCACCAGCAGAGAGGGAACTAGTGAGCAGTTCTTC
>TRBJ1-5|few|TRBV2|TRBD1
CASSLQGADNQPQHF
TGTGCCAGCAGCTTACAGGGGGCCGACAATCAGCCCCAGCATTTT
>TRBJ2-2|NA|TRBV9|TRBD1
CASSVGTGMPGELFF
TGTGCCAGCAGCGTGGGGACAGGGATGCCCGGGGAGCTGTTTTTT
>TRBJ2-7|NA|TRBV18|NA
CASSPLFGQPTLTEQYF
TGTGCCAGCTCACCCCTCTTTGGACAGCCGACCCTTACCGAGCAGTACTTC
>TRBJ2-3|NA|TRBV25-1|NA
CASSGGLVDRTDTQYF
TGTGCCAGCAGTGGGGGACTCGTCGATCGCACAGATACGCAGTATTTT
>TRBJ1-1|NA|TRBV6-1|TRBD1
CASRWDRGSTEAFF
TGTGCCAGCAGATGGGACAGGGGGAGCACTGAAGCTTTCTTT
>TRBJ1-3|NA|TRBV7-9|TRBD1
CASRTGQGGNTIYF
TGTGCCAGCAGGACGGGACAGGGGGGGAACACCATATATTTT
>TRBJ1-1|NA|TRBV19|NA
CASSRRLNTEAFF
TGTGCCAGTAGTAGGAGATTGAACACTGAAGCTTTCTTT
>TRBJ1-1|NA|TRBV18|NA
CASSPGRNTEAFF
TGTGCCAGCTCACCGGGGCGGAACACTGAAGCTTTCTTT